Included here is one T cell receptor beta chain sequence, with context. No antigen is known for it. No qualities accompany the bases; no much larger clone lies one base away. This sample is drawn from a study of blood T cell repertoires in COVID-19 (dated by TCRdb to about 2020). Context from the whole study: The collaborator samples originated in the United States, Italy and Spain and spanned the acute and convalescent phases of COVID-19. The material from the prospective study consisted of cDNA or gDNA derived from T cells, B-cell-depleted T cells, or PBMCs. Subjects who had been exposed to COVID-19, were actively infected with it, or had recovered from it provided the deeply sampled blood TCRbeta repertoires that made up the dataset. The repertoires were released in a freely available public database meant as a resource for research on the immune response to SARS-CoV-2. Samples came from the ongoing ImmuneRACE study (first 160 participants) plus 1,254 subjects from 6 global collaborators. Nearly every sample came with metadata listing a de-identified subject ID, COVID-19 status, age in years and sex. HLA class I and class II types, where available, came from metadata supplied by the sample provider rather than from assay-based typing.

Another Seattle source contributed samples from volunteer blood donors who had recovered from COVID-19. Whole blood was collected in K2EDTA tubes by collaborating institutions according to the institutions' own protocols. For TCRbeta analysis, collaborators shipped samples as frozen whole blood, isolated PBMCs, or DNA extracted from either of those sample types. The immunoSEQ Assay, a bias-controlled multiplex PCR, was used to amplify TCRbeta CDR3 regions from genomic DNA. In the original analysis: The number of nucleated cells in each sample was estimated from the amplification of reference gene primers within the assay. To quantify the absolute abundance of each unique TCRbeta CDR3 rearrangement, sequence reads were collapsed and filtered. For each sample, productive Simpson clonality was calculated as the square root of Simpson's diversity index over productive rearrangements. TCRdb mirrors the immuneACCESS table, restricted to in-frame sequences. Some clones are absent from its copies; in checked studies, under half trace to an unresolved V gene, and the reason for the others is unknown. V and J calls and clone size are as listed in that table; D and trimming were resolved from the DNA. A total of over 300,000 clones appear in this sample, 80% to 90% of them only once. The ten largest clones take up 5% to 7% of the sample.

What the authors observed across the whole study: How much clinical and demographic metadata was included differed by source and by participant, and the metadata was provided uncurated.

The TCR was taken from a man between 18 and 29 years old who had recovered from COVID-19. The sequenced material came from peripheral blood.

At the DNA level, the sequence is TGCGCCAGCAGCTTGGGGGTAGCGGGAGCGGATGAGCAGTTCTTC. It translates to CASSLGVAGADEQFF. This sequence uses TRBV5-1 and TRBJ2-1, and TRBD2 matches 9 of the central bases. Inclusive of the bounding cysteine and phenylalanine, the CDR3 is 15 residues long. The entry retains the CDR3 DNA only, 45 bases that are in frame from base 1. CDR1 and CDR2 were assigned from the germline V gene as SGHRS and YFSETQ. V trim: 0 bases; J trim: 8 bases; unmatched bases: 6.